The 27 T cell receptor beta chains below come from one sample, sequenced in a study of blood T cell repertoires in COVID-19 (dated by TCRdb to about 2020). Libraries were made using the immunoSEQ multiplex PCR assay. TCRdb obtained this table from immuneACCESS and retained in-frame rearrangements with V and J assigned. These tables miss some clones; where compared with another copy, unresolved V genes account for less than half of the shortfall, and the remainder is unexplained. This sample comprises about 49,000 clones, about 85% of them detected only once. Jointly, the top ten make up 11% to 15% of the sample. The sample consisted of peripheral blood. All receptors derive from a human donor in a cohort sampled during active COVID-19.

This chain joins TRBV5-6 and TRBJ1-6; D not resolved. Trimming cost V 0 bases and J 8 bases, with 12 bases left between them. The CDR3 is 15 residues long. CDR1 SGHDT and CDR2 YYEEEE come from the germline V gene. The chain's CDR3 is CASSLGPRVDSPLHF. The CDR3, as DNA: TGTGCCAGCAGCTTGGGTCCGCGGGTGGATTCACCCCTCCACTTT.

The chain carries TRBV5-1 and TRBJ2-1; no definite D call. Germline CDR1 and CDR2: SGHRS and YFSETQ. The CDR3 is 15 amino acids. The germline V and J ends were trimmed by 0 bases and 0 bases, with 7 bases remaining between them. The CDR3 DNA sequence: TGCGCCAGCAGCTTGGTGGCGGACTCCTACAATGAGCAGTTCTTC. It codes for CASSLVADSYNEQFF.

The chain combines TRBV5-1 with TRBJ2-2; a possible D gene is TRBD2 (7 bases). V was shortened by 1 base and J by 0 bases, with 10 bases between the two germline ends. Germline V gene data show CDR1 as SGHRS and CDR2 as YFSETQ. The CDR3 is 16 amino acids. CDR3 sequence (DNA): TGCGCCAGCAGCTTGCTCGGGGGGCCGAACACCGGGGAGCTGTTTTTT. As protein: CASSLLGGPNTGELFF.

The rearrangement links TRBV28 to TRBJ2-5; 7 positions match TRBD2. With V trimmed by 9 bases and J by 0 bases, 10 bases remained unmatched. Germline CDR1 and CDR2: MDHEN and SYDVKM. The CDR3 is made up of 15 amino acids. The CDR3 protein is CASGGLRGYQETQYF. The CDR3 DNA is TGTGCCAGTGGGGGACTAAGGGGATACCAAGAGACCCAGTACTTC.

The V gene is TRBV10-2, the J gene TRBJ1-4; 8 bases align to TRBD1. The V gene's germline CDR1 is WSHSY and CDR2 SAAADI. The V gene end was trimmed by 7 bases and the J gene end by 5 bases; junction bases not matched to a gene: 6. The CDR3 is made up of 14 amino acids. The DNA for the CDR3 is TGCGCCAGCAAGTCTCAGGGGGCGAATGAAAAACTGTTTTTT. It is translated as CASKSQGANEKLFF.

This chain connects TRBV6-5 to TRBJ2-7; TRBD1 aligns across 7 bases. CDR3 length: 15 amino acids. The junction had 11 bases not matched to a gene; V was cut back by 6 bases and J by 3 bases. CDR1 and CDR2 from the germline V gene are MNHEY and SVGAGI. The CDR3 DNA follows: TGTGCCAGCAGACACCCAGGGGGACGAGACTACGAGCAGTACTTC. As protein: CASRHPGGRDYEQYF.

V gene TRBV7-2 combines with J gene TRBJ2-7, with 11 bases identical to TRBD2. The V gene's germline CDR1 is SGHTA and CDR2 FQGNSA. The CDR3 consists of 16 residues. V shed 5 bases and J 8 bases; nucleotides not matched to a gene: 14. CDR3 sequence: CASSPGSTSGGPQQYF. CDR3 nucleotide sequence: TGTGCCAGCAGCCCCGGCTCTACTAGCGGGGGCCCCCAGCAGTACTTC. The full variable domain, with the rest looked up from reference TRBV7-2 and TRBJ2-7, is GAGVSQSPSNKVTEKGKDVELRCDPISGHTALYWYRQSLGQGLEFLIYFQGNSAPDKSGLPSDRFSAERTGGSVSTLTIQRTQQEDSAVYLCASSPGSTSGGPQQYFGPGTRLTVT.

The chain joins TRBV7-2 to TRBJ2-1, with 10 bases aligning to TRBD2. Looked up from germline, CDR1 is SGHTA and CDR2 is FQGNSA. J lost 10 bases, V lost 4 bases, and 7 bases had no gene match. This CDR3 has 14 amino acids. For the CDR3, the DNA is TGTGCCAGCAGCTCCACGACAGCGGGAGGGGAGCAGTTCTTC. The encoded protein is CASSSTTAGGEQFF.

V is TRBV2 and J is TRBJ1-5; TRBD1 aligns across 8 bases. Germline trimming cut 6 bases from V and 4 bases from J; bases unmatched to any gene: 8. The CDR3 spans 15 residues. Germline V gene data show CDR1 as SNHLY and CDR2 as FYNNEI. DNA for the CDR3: TGTGCCAGCAGCGCCGGGACAGGATCAAATCAGCCCCAGCATTTT. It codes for CASSAGTGSNQPQHF. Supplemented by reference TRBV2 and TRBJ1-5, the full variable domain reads EPEVTQTPSHQVTQMGQEVILRCVPISNHLYFYWYRQILGQKVEFLVSFYNNEISEKSEIFDDQFSVERPDGSNFTLKIRSTKLEDSAMYFCASSAGTGSNQPQHFGDGTRLSIL.

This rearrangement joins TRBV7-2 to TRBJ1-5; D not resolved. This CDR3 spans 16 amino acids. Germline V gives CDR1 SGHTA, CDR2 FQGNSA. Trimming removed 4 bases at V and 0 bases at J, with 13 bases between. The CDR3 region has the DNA TGTGCCAGCAGCTCTGGCCCGTTTGGTAGCAATCAGCCCCAGCATTTT. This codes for CASSSGPFGSNQPQHF.

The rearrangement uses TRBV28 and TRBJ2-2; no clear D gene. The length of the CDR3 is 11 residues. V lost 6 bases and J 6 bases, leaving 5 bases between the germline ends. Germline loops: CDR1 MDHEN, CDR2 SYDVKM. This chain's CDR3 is CASRSPGELFF. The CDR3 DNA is TGTGCCAGCAGGAGTCCCGGGGAGCTGTTTTTT.

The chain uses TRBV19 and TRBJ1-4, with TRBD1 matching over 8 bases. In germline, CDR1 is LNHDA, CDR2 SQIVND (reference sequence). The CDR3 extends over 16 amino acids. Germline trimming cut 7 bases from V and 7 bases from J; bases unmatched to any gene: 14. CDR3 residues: CASKSYGTGLTEKLFF. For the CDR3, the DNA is TGTGCCAGTAAATCGTACGGGACAGGACTTACTGAAAAACTGTTTTTT.

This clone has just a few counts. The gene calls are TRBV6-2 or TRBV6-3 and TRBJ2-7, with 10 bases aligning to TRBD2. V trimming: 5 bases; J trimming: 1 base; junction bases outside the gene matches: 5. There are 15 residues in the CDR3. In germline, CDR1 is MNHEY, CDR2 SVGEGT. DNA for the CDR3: TGTGCCAGCAGTCCACCGACTAGCGGGTCCTACGAGCAGTACTTC. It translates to CASSPPTSGSYEQYF.

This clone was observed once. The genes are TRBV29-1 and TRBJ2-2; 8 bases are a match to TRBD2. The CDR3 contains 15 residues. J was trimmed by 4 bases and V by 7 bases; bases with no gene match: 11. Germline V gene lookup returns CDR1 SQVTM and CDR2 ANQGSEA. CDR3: CSATSGNQGTGELFF. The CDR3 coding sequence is TGCAGCGCTACTAGCGGCAACCAGGGCACCGGGGAGCTGTTTTTT.

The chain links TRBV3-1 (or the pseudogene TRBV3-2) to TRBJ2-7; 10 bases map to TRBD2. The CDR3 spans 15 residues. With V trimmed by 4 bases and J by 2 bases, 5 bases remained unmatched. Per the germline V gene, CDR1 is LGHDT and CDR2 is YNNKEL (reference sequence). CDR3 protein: CASSLRTSGPYEQYF. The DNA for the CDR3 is TGTGCCAGCAGCCTCCGGACTAGCGGACCCTACGAGCAGTACTTC.

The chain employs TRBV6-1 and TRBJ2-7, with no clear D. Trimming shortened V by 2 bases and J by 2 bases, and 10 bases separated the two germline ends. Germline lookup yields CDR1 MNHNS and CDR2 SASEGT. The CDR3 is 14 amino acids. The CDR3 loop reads CASSELGRTYEQYF. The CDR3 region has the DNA TGTGCCAGCAGTGAATTGGGCAGGACCTACGAGCAGTACTTC.

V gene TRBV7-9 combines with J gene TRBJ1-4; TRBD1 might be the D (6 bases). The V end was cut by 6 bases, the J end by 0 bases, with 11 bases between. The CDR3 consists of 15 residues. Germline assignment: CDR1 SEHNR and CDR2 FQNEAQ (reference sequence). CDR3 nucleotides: TGTGCCAGCAGGCACGGGACAACAACTAATGAAAAACTGTTTTTT. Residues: CASRHGTTTNEKLFF.

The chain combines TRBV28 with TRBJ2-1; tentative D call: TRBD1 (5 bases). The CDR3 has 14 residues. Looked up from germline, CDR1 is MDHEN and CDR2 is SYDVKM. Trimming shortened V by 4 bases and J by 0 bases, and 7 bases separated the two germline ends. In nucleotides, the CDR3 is TGTGCCAGCAGTTCAGGGATCTCCTACAATGAGCAGTTCTTC. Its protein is CASSSGISYNEQFF.

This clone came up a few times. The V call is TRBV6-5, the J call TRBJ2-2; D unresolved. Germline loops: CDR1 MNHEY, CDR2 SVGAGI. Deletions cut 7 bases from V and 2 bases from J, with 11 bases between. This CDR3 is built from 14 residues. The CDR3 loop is CASTTGINTGELFF. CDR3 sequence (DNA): TGTGCCAGCACCACGGGTATTAACACCGGGGAGCTGTTTTTT.

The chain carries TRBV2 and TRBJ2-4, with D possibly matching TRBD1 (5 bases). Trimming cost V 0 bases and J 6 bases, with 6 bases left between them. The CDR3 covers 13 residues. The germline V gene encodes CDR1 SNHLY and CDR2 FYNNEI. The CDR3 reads CASSEAGVNIQYF. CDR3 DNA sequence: TGTGCCAGCAGTGAAGCAGGGGTAAACATTCAGTACTTC.

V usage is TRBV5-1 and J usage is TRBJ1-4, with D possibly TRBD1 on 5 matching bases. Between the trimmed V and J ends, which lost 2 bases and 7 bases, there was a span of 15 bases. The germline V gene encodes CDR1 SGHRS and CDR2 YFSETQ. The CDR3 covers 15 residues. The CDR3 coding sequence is TGCGCCAGCAGCTTAAGGGACTCCGTGAGTGAAAAACTGTTTTTT. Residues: CASSLRDSVSEKLFF.

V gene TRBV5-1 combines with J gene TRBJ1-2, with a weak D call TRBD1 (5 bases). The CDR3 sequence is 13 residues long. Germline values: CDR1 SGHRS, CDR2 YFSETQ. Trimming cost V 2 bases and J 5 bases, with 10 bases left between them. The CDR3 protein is CASSFDSTYGYTF. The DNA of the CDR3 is TGCGCCAGCAGCTTCGACAGTACGTATGGCTACACCTTC. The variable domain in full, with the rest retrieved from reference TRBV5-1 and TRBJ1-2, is KAGVTQTPRYLIKTRGQQVTLSCSPISGHRSVSWYQQTPGQGLQFLFEYFSETQRNKGNFPGRFSGRQFSNSRSEMNVSTLELGDSALYLCASSFDSTYGYTFGSGTRLTVV.

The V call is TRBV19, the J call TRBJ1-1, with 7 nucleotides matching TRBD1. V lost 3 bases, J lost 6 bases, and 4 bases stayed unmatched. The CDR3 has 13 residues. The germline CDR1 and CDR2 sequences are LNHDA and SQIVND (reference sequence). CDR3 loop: CASSIGTGAEAFF. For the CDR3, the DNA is TGTGCCAGTAGTATTGGAACAGGGGCTGAAGCTTTCTTT.

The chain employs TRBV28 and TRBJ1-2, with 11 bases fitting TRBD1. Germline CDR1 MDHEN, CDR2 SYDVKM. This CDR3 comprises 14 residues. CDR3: CEAWTGGDFYGYTF. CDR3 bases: TGTGAGGCTTGGACAGGGGGCGACTTCTATGGCTACACCTTC.

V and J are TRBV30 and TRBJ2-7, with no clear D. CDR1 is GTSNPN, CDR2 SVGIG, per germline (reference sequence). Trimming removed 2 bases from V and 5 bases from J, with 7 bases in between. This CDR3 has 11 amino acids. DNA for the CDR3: TGTGCCTGGAGTTCAGTGGACGAGCAGTACTTC. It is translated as CAWSSVDEQYF.

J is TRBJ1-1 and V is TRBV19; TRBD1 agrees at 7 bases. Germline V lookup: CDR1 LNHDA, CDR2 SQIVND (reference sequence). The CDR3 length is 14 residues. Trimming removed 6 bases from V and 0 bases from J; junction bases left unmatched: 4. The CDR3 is CASSLDRLNTEAFF. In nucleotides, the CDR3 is TGTGCCAGTAGCCTGGACAGGTTGAACACTGAAGCTTTCTTT. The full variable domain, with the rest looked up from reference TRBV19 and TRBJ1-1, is DGGITQSPKYLFRKEGQNVTLSCEQNLNHDAMYWYRQDPGQGLRLIYYSQIVNDFQKGDIAEGYSVSREKKESFPLTVTSAQKNPTAFYLCASSLDRLNTEAFFGQGTRLTVV.

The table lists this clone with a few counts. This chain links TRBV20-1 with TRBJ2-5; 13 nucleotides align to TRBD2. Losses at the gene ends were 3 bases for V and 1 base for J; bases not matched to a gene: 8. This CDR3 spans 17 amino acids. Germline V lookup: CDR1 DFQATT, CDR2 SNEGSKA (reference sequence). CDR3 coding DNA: TGCAGTGCTAGTGGACCCACTAGCGGGGGGGTCCAAGAGACCCAGTACTTC. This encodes CSASGPTSGGVQETQYF.